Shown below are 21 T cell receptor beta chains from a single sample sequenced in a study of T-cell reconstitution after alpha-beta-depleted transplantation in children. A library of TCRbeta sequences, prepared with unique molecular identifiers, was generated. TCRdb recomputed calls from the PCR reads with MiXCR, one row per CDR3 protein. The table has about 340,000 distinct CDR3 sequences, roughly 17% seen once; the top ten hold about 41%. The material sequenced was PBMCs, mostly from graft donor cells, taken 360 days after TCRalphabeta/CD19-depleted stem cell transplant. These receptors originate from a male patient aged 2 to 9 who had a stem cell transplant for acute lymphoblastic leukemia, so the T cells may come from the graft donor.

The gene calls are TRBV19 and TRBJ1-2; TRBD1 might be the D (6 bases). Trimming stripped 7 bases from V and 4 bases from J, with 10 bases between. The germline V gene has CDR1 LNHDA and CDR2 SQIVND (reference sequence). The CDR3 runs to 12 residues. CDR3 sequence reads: CASTPRGYGYTF. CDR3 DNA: TGTGCCAGTACCCCCAGGGGCTATGGCTACACCTTC.

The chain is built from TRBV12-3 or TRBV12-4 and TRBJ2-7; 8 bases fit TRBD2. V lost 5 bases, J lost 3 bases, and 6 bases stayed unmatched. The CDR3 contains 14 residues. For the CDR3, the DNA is TGTGCCAGCAGTAGCGGGAGCTGGGGCTACGAGCAGTACTTC. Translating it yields CASSSGSWGYEQYF.

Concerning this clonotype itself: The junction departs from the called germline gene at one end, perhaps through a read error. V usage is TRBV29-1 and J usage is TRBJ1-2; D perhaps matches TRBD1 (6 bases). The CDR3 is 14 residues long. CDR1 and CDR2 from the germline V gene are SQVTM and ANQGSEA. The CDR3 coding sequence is TGCAGCGTTCAAGAAACCGGGACAACCCATGGCTACACCTTC. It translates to CSVQETGTTHGYTF.

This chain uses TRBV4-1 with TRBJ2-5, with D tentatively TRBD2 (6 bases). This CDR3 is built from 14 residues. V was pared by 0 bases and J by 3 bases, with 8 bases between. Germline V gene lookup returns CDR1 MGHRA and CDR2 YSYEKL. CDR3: CASSQDPGEETQYF. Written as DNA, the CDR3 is TGCGCCAGCAGCCAAGATCCGGGGGAAGAGACCCAGTACTTC.

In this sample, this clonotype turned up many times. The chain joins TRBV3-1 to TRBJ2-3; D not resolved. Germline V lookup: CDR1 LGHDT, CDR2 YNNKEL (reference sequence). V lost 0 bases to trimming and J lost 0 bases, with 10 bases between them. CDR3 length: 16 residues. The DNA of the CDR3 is TGTGCCAGCAGCCAAGACCCAGGATCTAGCACAGATACGCAGTATTTT. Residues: CASSQDPGSSTDTQYF.

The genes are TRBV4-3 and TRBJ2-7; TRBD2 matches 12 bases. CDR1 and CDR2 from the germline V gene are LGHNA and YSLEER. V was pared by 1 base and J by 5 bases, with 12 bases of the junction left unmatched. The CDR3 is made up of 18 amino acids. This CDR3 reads CASSQAPVLAGGSHEQYF. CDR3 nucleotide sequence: TGCGCCAGCAGCCAAGCCCCCGTTCTAGCGGGAGGGTCCCACGAGCAGTACTTC.

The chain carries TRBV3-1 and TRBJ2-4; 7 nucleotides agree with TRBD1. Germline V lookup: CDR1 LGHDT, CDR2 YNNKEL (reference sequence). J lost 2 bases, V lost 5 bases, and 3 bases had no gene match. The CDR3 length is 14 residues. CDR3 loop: CASSLQGTKNIQYF. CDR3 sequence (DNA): TGTGCCAGCAGCTTACAGGGGACCAAAAACATTCAGTACTTC.

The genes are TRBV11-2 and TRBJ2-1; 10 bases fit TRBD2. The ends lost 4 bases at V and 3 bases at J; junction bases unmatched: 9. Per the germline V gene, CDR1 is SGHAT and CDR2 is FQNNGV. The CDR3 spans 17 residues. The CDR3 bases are TGTGCCAGCAGCTCGGAAGTAGCGGGAGGCAACTACAATGAGCAGTTCTTC. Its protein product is CASSSEVAGGNYNEQFF.

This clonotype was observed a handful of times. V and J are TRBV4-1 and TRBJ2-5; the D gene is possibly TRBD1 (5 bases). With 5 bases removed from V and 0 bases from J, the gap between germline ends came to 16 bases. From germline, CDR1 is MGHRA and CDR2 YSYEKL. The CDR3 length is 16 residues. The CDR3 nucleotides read TGCGCCAGCAGCAGTGGCGGTGGGGCGTACCAAGAGACCCAGTACTTC. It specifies CASSSGGGAYQETQYF.

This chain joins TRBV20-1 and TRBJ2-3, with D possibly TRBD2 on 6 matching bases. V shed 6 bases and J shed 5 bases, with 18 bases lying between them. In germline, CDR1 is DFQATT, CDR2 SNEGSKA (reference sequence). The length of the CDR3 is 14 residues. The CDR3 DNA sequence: TGCAGTGCCCTGGGACTTCTGAGGGTAGATACGCAGTATTTT. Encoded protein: CSALGLLRVDTQYF.

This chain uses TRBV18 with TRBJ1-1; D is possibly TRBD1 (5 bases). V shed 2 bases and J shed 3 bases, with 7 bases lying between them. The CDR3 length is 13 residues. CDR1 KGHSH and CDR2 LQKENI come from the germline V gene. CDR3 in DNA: TGTGCCAGCTCACCAGCCAGGGACACTGAAGCTTTCTTT. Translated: CASSPARDTEAFF.

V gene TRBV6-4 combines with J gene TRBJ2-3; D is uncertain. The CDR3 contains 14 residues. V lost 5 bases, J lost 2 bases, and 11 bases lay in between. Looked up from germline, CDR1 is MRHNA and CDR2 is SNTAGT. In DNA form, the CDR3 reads TGTGCCAGCAGTTCGGTGCCCTACACAGATACGCAGTATTTT. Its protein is CASSSVPYTDTQYF.

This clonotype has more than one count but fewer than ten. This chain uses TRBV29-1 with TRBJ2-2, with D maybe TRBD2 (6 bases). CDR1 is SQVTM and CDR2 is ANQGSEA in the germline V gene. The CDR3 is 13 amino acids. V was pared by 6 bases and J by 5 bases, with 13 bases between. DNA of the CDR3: TGCAGCGTGGGGACTCCCTTTACCGGGGAGCTGTTTTTT. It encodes CSVGTPFTGELFF.

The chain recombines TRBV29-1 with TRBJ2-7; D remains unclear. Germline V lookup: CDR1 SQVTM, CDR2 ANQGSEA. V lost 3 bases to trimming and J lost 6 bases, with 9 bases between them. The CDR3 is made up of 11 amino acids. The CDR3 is CSVDTLGEQYF. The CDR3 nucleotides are TGCAGCGTTGACACCCTAGGCGAGCAGTACTTC.

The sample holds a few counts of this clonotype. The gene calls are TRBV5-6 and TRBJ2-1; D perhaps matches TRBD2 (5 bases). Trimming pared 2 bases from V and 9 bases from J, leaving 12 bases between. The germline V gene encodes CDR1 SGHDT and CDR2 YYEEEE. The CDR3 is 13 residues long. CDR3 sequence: CASSFSLVAEQFF. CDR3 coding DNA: TGTGCCAGCAGCTTCTCACTAGTAGCTGAGCAGTTCTTC.

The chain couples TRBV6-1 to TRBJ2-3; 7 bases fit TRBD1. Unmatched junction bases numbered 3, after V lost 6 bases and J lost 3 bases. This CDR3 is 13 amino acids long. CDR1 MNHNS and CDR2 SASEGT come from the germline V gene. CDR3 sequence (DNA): TGTGCCAGCAGACGGGACAGTACAGATACGCAGTATTTT. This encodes CASRRDSTDTQYF.

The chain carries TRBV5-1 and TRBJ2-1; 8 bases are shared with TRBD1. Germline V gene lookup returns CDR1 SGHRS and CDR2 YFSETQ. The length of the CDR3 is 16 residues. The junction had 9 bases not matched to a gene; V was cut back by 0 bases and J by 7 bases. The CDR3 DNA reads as TGCGCCAGCAGCTTGGGGGGCGGACAGGGAAAGAATGAGCAGTTCTTC. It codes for CASSLGGGQGKNEQFF.

The CDR3 DNA reads as TGCGCCAGCAGCCCCCAGGCTAGTCGCGAGACCCAGTACTTC. It encodes CASSPQASRETQYF. The chain carries TRBV4-1 and TRBJ2-5; D unclear. CDR3 length: 14 amino acids. Germline V gene lookup returns CDR1 MGHRA and CDR2 YSYEKL. V was shortened by 4 bases and J by 5 bases, with 14 bases between the two germline ends.

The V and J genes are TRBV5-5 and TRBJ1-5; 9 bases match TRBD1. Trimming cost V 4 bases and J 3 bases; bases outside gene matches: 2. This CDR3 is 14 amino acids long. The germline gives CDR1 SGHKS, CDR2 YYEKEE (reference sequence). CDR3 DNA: TGTGCCAGCAGCCGGGACAGGGACAATCAGCCCCAGCATTTT. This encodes CASSRDRDNQPQHF.

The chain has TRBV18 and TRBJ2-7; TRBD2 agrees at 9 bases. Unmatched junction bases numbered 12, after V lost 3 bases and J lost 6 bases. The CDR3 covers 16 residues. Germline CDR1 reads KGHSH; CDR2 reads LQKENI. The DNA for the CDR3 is TGTGCCAGCTCACCTCGGCGGGAGGGCCCTATGGGCGAGCAGTACTTC. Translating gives CASSPRREGPMGEQYF. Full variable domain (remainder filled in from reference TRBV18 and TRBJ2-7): NAGVMQNPRHLVRRRGQEARLRCSPMKGHSHVYWYRQLPEEGLKFMVYLQKENIIDESGMPKERFSAEFPKEGPSILRIQQVVRGDSAAYFCASSPRREGPMGEQYFGPGTRLTVT.

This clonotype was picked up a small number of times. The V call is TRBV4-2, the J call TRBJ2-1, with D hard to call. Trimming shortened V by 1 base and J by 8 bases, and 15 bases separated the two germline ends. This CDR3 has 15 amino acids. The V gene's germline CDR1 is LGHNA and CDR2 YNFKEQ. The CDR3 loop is CASSQVAVSADEQFF. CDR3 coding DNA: TGTGCCAGCAGCCAAGTCGCTGTCAGCGCGGATGAGCAGTTCTTC.